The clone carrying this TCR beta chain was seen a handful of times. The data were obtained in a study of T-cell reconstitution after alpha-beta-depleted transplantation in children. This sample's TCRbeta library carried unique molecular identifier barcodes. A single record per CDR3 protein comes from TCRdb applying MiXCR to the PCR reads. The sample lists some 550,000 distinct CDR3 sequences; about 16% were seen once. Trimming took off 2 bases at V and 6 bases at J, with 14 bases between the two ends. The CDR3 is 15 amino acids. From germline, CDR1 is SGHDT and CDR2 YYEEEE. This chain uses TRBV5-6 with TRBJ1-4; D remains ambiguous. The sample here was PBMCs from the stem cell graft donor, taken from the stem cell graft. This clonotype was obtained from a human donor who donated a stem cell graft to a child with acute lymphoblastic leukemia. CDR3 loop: CASSLQGGWDEKLFF. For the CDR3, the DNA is TGTGCCAGCAGCTTACAAGGAGGGTGGGATGAAAAACTGTTTTTT.